The clone carrying this TCR beta chain was seen just once. CDR3 length equals 17 residues. This record comes from a study of blood T cell repertoires in COVID-19. Study-level background: Samples of COVID-19 (acute and convalescent) were obtained from the United States, Italy and Spain. T cells, B-cell-depleted T cells, or PBMCs provided the cDNA or gDNA that served as material.

In the original analysis: Amplification of reference gene primers was used by the study to estimate nucleated cell counts. Using immunoSEQ multiplex PCR, the repertoire was profiled, and TCRdb retains in-frame clones only, with some absent. V and J calls and clone size come straight from that table; D and trimming were deduced from the DNA. Here the sample spans 55,000 to 70,000 clones, 82% being singletons. The specimen was peripheral blood. The sequence was obtained from a woman older than 75 with acute or convalescent COVID-19. The chain couples TRBV21-1 to TRBJ1-5. TRBV21-1 is a pseudogene locus. CDR3 DNA: TGTGCCAGCAGCAAAACTCCGGGGGTTTTGAACAATCAGCCCCAGCATTTT. It yields the protein CASSKTPGVLNNQPQHF.